This T cell receptor beta chain was sequenced in a study of cytomegalovirus exposure and HLA in healthy donors. Researchers ran the PCR with 60 Vbeta and 13 Jbeta primers. Method: immunoSEQ multiplex PCR; TCRdb's copy keeps in-frame clones and lacks some. This sample has 160,000 or so clones, with roughly 80% found just once. The V and J ends lost 4 bases and 2 bases respectively, with 9 bases between them. From germline, CDR1 is MNHEY and CDR2 SVGAGI. CDR3 length: 13 residues. This TCR came from a man in his fifties or sixties in good health and CMV-seropositive. The rearrangement uses TRBV6-5 and TRBJ2-7, with D possibly being TRBD2 (5 bases). The sequenced sample consisted of PBMCs. The CDR3 DNA reads as TGTGCCAGCAGTTTGGACGGGACCTACGAGCAGTACTTC. Translating it yields CASSLDGTYEQYF.